A selection of T cell receptor beta chains follows, all from one sample in a study of PD-L1 blockade in urothelial cancer. Assay: immunoSEQ multiplex PCR; the TCRdb copy retains only in-frame clones and omits some. The table includes more than 95,000 clones, more than 85% detected once. The sample here was PBMCs, taken around atezolizumab (anti-PD-L1) treatment. These receptors came from a man aged 55 to 70 with urothelial cancer. Both conserved end residues are part of each CDR3. Fields, in order: J gene, V gene, CDR3 protein.

>TRBJ2-2|TRBV5-6
CASSFEVSNTGELFF
>TRBJ2-3|TRBV6-5
CASMRPGGVADTQYF
>TRBJ2-5|TRBV4-2
CASSQGPGIGGVERETQYF
>TRBJ2-1|TRBV4-1
CASSNPGAYNEQFF
>TRBJ1-1|TRBV27
CASSLLPKVEAEAFF
>TRBJ1-1|TRBV6-5
CASSYGQGEKAFF
>TRBJ2-7|TRBV10-2
CASKASGSDEQYF
>TRBJ2-2|TRBV7-3
CASSSGLAAGELFF
>TRBJ2-3|TRBV28
CASSLGQGQRGTDTQYF
>TRBJ1-2|TRBV6-1
CASTQQDRLYGYTF
>TRBJ2-7|TRBV5-5
CASSPNRVAGEQYF
>TRBJ2-7|TRBV28
CASRGAGTGFRDEQYF
>TRBJ2-5|TRBV28
CASSRPEDETQYF
>TRBJ1-5|TRBV19
CASSIWQGGQPQHF
>TRBJ1-4|TRBV6-1
CASSRQWEKLFF
>TRBJ2-7|TRBV11-2
CASSLVGGYKQYF
>TRBJ2-1|TRBV5-3
CARSFQTSGGGSYNEQFF
>TRBJ1-4|TRBV19
CASSPSWQEANEKLFF
>TRBJ1-1|TRBV6-6
CASNDVRGFEAFF
>TRBJ1-5|TRBV1
CTSTSGPQPQHF
>TRBJ2-3|TRBV18
CASSPVPTGVTDTQYF
>TRBJ2-7|TRBV25-1
CASSEQGLIYEQYF
>TRBJ2-2|TRBV6-5
CASSPGITGELFF
>TRBJ2-3|TRBV6-4
CASSTSRAADTQYF
>TRBJ1-1|TRBV19
CASSTRPDTEAFF